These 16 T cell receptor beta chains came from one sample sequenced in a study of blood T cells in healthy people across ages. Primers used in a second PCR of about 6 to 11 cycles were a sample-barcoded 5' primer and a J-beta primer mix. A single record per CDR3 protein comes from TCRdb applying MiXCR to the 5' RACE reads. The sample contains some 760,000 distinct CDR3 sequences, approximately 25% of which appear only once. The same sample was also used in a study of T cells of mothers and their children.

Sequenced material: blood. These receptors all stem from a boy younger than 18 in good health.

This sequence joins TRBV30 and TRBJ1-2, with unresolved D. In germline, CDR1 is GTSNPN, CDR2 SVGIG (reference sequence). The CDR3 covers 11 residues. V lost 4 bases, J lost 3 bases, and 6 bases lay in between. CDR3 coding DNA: TGTGCCTGGAACTCGTACTATGGCTACACCTTC. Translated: CAWNSYYGYTF.

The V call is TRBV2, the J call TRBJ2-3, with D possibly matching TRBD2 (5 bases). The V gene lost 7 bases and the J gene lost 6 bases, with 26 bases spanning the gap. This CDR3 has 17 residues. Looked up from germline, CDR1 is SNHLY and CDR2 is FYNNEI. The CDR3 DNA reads TGTGCCAGCACGGGCGTGGGATCAACAGCGGCCCGTGATACGCAGTATTTT. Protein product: CASTGVGSTAARDTQYF.

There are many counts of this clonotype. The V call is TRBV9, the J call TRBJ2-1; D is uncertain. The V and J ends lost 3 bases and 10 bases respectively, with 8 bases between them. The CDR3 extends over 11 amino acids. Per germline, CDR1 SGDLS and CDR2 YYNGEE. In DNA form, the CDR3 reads TGTGCCAGCAGCGCCGGGCCCGAGCAGTTCTTC. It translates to CASSAGPEQFF. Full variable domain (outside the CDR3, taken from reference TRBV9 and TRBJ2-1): DSGVTQTPKHLITATGQRVTLRCSPRSGDLSVYWYQQSLDQGLQFLIQYYNGEERAKGNILERFSAQQFPDLHSELNLSSLELGDSALYFCASSAGPEQFFGPGTRLTVL.

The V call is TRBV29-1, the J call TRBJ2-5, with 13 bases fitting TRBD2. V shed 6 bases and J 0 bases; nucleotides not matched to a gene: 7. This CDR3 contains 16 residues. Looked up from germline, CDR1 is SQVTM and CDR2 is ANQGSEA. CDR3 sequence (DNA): TGCAGCGTGGGCCGACTAGCGGGGGGAAACCAAGAGACCCAGTACTTC. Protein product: CSVGRLAGGNQETQYF. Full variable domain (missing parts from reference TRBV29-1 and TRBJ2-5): SAVISQKPSRDICQRGTSLTIQCQVDSQVTMMFWYRQQPGQSLTLIATANQGSEATYESGFVIDKFPISRPNLTFSTLTVSNMSPEDSSIYLCSVGRLAGGNQETQYFGPGTRLLVL.

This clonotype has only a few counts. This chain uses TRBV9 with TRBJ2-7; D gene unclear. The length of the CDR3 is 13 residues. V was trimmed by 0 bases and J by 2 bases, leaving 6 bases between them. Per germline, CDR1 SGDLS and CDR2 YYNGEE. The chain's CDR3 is CASSVASAYEQYF. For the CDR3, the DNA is TGTGCCAGCAGCGTAGCTTCGGCCTACGAGCAGTACTTC.

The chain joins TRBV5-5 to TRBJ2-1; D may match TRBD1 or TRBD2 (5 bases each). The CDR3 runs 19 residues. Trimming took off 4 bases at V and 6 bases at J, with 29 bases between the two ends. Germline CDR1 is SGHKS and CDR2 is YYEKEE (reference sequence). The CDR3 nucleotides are TGTGCCAGCAGCCGCTTGGATCGAGGGGCAAAAACAACGGCCAATGAGCAGTTCTTC. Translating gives CASSRLDRGAKTTANEQFF.

CDR3 in amino acids: CASSFGPGRENTDTQYF. CDR3 nucleotide sequence: TGTGCCAGCAGTTTTGGGCCCGGGAGGGAAAACACAGATACGCAGTATTTT. The V call is TRBV12-3 or TRBV12-4, the J call TRBJ2-3; 8 bases match TRBD2. The CDR3 consists of 17 residues. V trimming: 3 bases; J trimming: 2 bases; junction bases outside the gene matches: 10.

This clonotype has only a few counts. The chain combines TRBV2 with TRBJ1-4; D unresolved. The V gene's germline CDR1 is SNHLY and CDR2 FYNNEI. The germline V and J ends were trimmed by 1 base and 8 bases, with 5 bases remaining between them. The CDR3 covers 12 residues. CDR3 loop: CASSEETEKLFF. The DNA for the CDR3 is TGTGCCAGCAGTGAAGAGACAGAAAAACTGTTTTTT. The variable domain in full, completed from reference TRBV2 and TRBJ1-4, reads EPEVTQTPSHQVTQMGQEVILRCVPISNHLYFYWYRQILGQKVEFLVSFYNNEISEKSEIFDDQFSVERPDGSNFTLKIRSTKLEDSAMYFCASSEETEKLFFGSGTQLSVL.

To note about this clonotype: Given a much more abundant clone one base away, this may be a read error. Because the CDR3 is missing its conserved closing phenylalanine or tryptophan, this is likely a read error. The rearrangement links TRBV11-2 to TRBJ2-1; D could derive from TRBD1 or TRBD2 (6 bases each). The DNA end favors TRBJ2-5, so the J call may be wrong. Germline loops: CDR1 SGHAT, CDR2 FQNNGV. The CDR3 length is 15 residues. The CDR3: CASSLIRGREETQYS. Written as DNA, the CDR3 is TGTGCCAGCAGCTTAATCCGGGGGCGTGAGGAGACCCAGTACTCC.

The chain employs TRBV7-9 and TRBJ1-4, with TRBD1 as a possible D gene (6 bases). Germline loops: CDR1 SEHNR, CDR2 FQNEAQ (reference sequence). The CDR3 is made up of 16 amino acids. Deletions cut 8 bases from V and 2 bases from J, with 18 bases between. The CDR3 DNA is TGTGCCAGCGCGGGGGCAAGAGGGGCCACTAATGAAAAACTGTTTTTT. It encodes CASAGARGATNEKLFF. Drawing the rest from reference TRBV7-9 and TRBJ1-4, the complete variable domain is DTGVSQNPRHKITKRGQNVTFRCDPISEHNRLYWYRQTLGQGPEFLTYFQNEAQLEKSRLLSDRFSAERPKGSFSTLEIQRTEQGDSAMYLCASAGARGATNEKLFFGSGTQLSVL.

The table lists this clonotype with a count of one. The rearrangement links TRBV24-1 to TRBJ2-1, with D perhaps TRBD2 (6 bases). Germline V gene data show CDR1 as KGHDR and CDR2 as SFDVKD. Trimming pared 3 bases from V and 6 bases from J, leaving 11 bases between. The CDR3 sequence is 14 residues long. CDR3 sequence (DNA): TGTGCCACCAGTGATCCCGCCGGGAGCAATGAGCAGTTCTTC. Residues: CATSDPAGSNEQFF.

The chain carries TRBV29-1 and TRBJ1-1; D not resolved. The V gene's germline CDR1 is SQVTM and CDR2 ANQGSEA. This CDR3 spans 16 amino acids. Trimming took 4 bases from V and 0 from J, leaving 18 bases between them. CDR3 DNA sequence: TGCAGCGTTGGCCGACGAGGGAGGCCCATGAACACTGAAGCTTTCTTT. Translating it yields CSVGRRGRPMNTEAFF.

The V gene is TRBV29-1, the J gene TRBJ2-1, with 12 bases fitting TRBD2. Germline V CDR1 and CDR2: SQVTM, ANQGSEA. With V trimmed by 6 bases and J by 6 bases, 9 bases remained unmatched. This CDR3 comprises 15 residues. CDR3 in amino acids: CSVASSGRASNEQFF. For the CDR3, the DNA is TGCAGCGTGGCTTCTAGCGGGAGGGCGAGCAATGAGCAGTTCTTC.

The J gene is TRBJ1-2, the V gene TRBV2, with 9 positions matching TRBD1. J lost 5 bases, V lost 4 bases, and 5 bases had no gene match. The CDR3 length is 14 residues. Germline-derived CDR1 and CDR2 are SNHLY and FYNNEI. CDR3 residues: CASSGPGQGYGYTF. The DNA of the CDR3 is TGTGCCAGCAGTGGGCCGGGACAGGGTTATGGCTACACCTTC.

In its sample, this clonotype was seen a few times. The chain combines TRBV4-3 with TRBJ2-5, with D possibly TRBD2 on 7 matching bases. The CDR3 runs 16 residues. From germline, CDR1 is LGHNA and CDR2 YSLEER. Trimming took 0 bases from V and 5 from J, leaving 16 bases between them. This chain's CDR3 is CASSQDYLGGGETQYF. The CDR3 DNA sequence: TGCGCCAGCAGCCAAGATTATTTAGGGGGGGGTGAGACCCAGTACTTC.

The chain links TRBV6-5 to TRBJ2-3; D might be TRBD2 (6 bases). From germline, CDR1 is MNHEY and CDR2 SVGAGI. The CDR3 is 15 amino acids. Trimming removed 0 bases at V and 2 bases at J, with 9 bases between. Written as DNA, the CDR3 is TGTGCCAGCAGTTACTCGGGACTGCCCACAGATACGCAGTATTTT. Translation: CASSYSGLPTDTQYF.